These T cell receptor beta chains were read from a single sample in a study of blood T cells in healthy people across ages. TCRdb re-derived calls from the 5' RACE reads in MiXCR, one entry per CDR3 protein. The profile shows about 1.4 million distinct CDR3 sequences, approximately 63% of them singletons. Sequencing was done on a sample of blood. All receptors derive from a man between 18 and 35 years old in good health. The CDR3 runs from the conserved cysteine through the conserved F or W. The order of the fields is D gene, V gene, CDR3 length, clone size, J gene, CDR3 protein, CDR3 DNA. A D gene is named only where the DNA matches it firmly. Expanded clones get a size class; other rows say once, few or many, or leave the size out.

D: .; V: TRBV10-3; length: 13; size: .; J: TRBJ2-7; CDR3: CAISEYGAYEQYF; DNA: TGTGCCATCAGTGAATATGGGGCCTACGAGCAGTACTTC
D: .; V: TRBV12-3/TRBV12-4; length: 15; size: .; J: TRBJ2-1; CDR3: CASSLEGLGGNEQFF; DNA: TGTGCCAGCAGTCTAGAGGGGTTAGGCGGGAATGAGCAGTTCTTC
D: .; V: TRBV12-3/TRBV12-4; length: 16; size: .; J: TRBJ2-1; CDR3: CASKPYPGGSYNEQFF; DNA: TGTGCCAGCAAACCCTATCCCGGGGGCTCCTACAATGAGCAGTTCTTC
D: .; V: TRBV12-3/TRBV12-4; length: 16; size: .; J: TRBJ2-7; CDR3: CASSLGHAGRVYEQYF; DNA: TGTGCCAGCAGTTTAGGGCATGCGGGACGGGTATACGAGCAGTACTTC
D: TRBD2; V: TRBV29-1; length: 13; size: few; J: TRBJ2-1; CDR3: CSVGLAGVIEQFF; DNA: TGCAGCGTGGGACTAGCGGGGGTCATTGAGCAGTTCTTC
D: .; V: TRBV10-3; length: 15; size: .; J: TRBJ1-1; CDR3: CAISEAQEPNTEAFF; DNA: TGTGCCATCAGTGAGGCTCAGGAGCCGAACACTGAAGCTTTCTTT
D: TRBD2; V: TRBV20-1; length: 12; size: few; J: TRBJ2-7; CDR3: CSGQREHYEQYF; DNA: TGCAGTGGTCAGCGGGAGCATTACGAGCAGTACTTC
D: .; V: TRBV27; length: 15; size: .; J: TRBJ2-7; CDR3: CASTNIGGGSYEQYF; DNA: TGTGCCAGCACCAACATAGGGGGGGGATCCTACGAGCAGTACTTC
D: TRBD2; V: TRBV4-2; length: 17; size: .; J: TRBJ2-7; CDR3: CASSQERLAGASYEQYF; DNA: TGTGCCAGCAGCCAAGAAAGGCTAGCGGGGGCCTCCTACGAGCAGTACTTC
D: .; V: TRBV12-3/TRBV12-4; length: 15; size: .; J: TRBJ2-1; CDR3: CASSFQQGPYNEQFF; DNA: TGTGCCAGCAGTTTTCAACAGGGACCCTACAATGAGCAGTTCTTC
D: .; V: TRBV6-6; length: 14; size: once; J: TRBJ1-1; CDR3: CASSYSRGAGEAFF; DNA: TGTGCCAGCAGTTATTCACGGGGGGCCGGTGAAGCTTTCTTT
D: .; V: TRBV7-9; length: 16; size: .; J: TRBJ1-6; CDR3: CASSLVENNYNSPLHF; DNA: TGTGCCAGCAGCTTAGTCGAGAATAACTATAATTCACCCCTCCACTTT
D: TRBD2; V: TRBV7-2; length: 16; size: .; J: TRBJ2-5; CDR3: CASSSTSGSRRGAEYF; DNA: TGTGCCAGCAGCTCGACTAGCGGGAGCAGGAGGGGGGCGGAGTACTTC
D: .; V: TRBV24-1; length: 15; size: .; J: TRBJ1-1; CDR3: CATSDEASGNTEAFF; DNA: TGTGCCACCAGTGATGAGGCATCGGGGAACACTGAAGCTTTCTTT
D: TRBD2; V: TRBV12-3/TRBV12-4; length: 15; size: few; J: TRBJ2-7; CDR3: CASRHLAGGVMEQYF; DNA: TGTGCCAGCAGGCACCTAGCGGGGGGTGTTATGGAGCAGTACTTC
D: .; V: TRBV7-9; length: 15; size: .; J: TRBJ2-7; CDR3: CASSPRGVAFDEQYF; DNA: TGTGCCAGCAGCCCCAGGGGTGTAGCGTTCGACGAGCAGTACTTC
D: .; V: TRBV7-9; length: 13; size: .; J: TRBJ2-3; CDR3: CASSFDWGYTQYF; DNA: TGTGCCAGCAGCTTCGACTGGGGGTATACGCAGTATTTT
D: .; V: TRBV6-2/TRBV6-3; length: 15; size: .; J: TRBJ1-3; CDR3: CASSYSGQTGNTIYF; DNA: TGTGCCAGCAGTTACTCCGGACAGACTGGAAACACCATATATTTT